The 22 T cell receptor beta chains below all came from one sample that was sequenced in a study of regulatory dendritic cells for organ transplantation. Sorted T cells were CFSE-labeled and cultured approximately five days with allogeneic regulatory or mature dendritic cells at 1:10. Generated by immunoSEQ multiplex PCR, the TCRdb table keeps only in-frame clones and is missing some. The repertoire includes about 12,000 clones, roughly 73% of them detected once, and around 1% sits in the top ten. Their antigens remain unidentified. The sample consisted of naive CD8+ T cells from blood cultured with regulatory dendritic cells. Noted subset: CD45RA+ naive T cells. All receptors derive from a human donor in good health.

This chain links TRBV6-5 with TRBJ1-1; the D is unclear. CDR1 is MNHEY, CDR2 SVGAGI, per germline. The CDR3 sequence is 15 residues long. V gave up 10 bases and J gave up 0 bases, with 18 bases separating them. The CDR3 is CATVRTELMNTEAFF. In DNA form, the CDR3 reads TGTGCCACGGTTAGAACAGAGCTCATGAACACTGAAGCTTTCTTT.

The chain couples TRBV25-1 to TRBJ1-6; 8 nucleotides match TRBD1. The V gene end was trimmed by 1 base and the J gene end by 8 bases; junction bases not matched to a gene: 7. This CDR3 region has 16 residues. Germline-derived CDR1 and CDR2 are MGHDK and SYGVNS. The CDR3 sequence is CASSESEARGHSPLHF. CDR3 sequence (DNA): TGTGCCAGCAGTGAATCGGAGGCCAGGGGGCATTCACCCCTCCACTTT.

V gene TRBV2 combines with J gene TRBJ2-1, with 13 bases identical to TRBD2. The ends lost 4 bases at V and 7 bases at J; junction bases unmatched: 7. Germline CDR1 is SNHLY and CDR2 is FYNNEI. This CDR3 spans 16 amino acids. The CDR3 is CASSAWTSGGGNEQFF. DNA for the CDR3: TGTGCCAGCAGTGCGTGGACTAGCGGGGGTGGTAATGAGCAGTTCTTC.

This chain joins TRBV6-5 and TRBJ2-7; a weak D match, TRBD1 (5 bases). The CDR3 is made up of 13 amino acids. The germline V gene has CDR1 MNHEY and CDR2 SVGAGI. Trimming shortened V by 0 bases and J by 6 bases, and 9 bases separated the two germline ends. The CDR3, as DNA: TGTGCCAGCAGTTACTCATTGGGGCTCGAGCAGTACTTC. Encoded protein: CASSYSLGLEQYF.

This chain uses TRBV19 with TRBJ1-2; D not certain. Trimming removed 6 bases at V and 9 bases at J, with 20 bases between. The CDR3 has 14 residues. CDR1 and CDR2 from the germline V gene are LNHDA and SQIVND (reference sequence). CDR3 loop: CASSPDGDSFSYTF. CDR3 bases: TGTGCCAGTAGCCCCGACGGCGACTCTTTTAGCTACACCTTC.

The rearrangement uses TRBV9 and TRBJ2-2, with TRBD1 matching over 8 bases. The CDR3 is 17 residues long. Germline loops: CDR1 SGDLS, CDR2 YYNGEE. V dropped 0 bases and J dropped 1; count of bases not matched to a gene: 5. The CDR3 nucleotides read TGTGCCAGCAGCGTAGCTTACGGACAGGGGAACACCGGGGAGCTGTTTTTT. It encodes CASSVAYGQGNTGELFF.

The rearrangement links TRBV7-9 to TRBJ2-1; TRBD2 agrees at 8 bases. This CDR3 comprises 14 residues. Germline assignment: CDR1 SEHNR and CDR2 FQNEAQ (reference sequence). Germline trimming cut 10 bases from V and 7 bases from J; bases unmatched to any gene: 12. The CDR3 region is CAIQERGSVNEQFF. The CDR3 DNA sequence: TGTGCCATCCAAGAGCGGGGGAGCGTTAATGAGCAGTTCTTC.

The chain is built from TRBV5-8 and TRBJ1-2; unclear D gene. Between the trimmed V and J ends, which lost 4 bases and 4 bases, there was a span of 20 bases. Per the germline V gene, CDR1 is SGHTS and CDR2 is YDEGEE. The CDR3 contains 16 residues. As DNA, the CDR3 is TGTGCCAGCAGCAAACAGCGCCAAGGGAGCTTCTATGGCTACACCTTC. This gives the protein CASSKQRQGSFYGYTF.

This chain connects TRBV4-2 to TRBJ1-4; 9 positions match TRBD1. The germline CDR1 and CDR2 sequences are LGHNA and YNFKEQ. The V segment lost 2 bases and the J segment 8 bases; nucleotides outside the gene matches: 3. The CDR3 spans 14 residues. The CDR3 nucleotides read TGTGCCAGCAGCCAAACAGGGGGCAACGAAAAACTGTTTTTT. It translates to CASSQTGGNEKLFF.

Comments on this clone: The sample has other DNA sequences that encode this CDR3 too. The rearrangement joins TRBV5-1 to TRBJ2-7; 9 bases fit TRBD1. CDR1 is SGHRS, CDR2 YFSETQ, per germline. V lost 3 bases to trimming and J lost 7 bases; unmatched junction nucleotides: 11. The CDR3 is 15 amino acids. CDR3 region: CASSSPGQGAREQYF. The DNA of the CDR3 is TGCGCCAGCAGCTCGCCGGGACAGGGAGCTCGAGAGCAGTACTTC.

V and J are TRBV4-3 and TRBJ1-1, with 8 bases matching TRBD1. CDR1 is LGHNA, CDR2 YSLEER, per germline. J lost 8 bases, V lost 0 bases, and 5 bases had no gene match. The CDR3 is 14 residues long. CDR3 amino acids: CASSQDRTGTEAFF. Here the CDR3 DNA reads TGCGCCAGCAGCCAAGACCGGACAGGGACGGAAGCTTTCTTT.

Sample share makes this clone medium-sized. In nucleotides, the CDR3 is TGTGCCAGCAGTGAGGGCTCTGGCTACACCTTC. It translates to CASSEGSGYTF. This chain joins TRBV25-1 and TRBJ1-2; D remains unclear. V was shortened by 3 bases and J by 7 bases, with 6 bases between the two germline ends. The CDR3 length is 11 residues. The V gene's germline CDR1 is MGHDK and CDR2 SYGVNS.

The rearrangement uses TRBV5-1 and TRBJ2-2, with TRBD1 matching over 9 bases. Trimming took 1 base from V and 4 from J; bases not matched to a gene: 8. Looked up from germline, CDR1 is SGHRS and CDR2 is YFSETQ. The CDR3 is 17 residues long. The CDR3 sequence: CASSLSLQGASTGELFF. CDR3 nucleotide sequence: TGCGCCAGCAGCTTGAGCCTACAGGGGGCTAGCACCGGGGAGCTGTTTTTT.

In its sample, this clone is medium-sized. This chain uses TRBV9 with TRBJ1-1; TRBD1 agrees at 7 bases. Germline CDR1 SGDLS, CDR2 YYNGEE. This CDR3 spans 15 amino acids. V trimming: 1 base; J trimming: 0 bases; junction bases outside the gene matches: 3. The CDR3 nucleotides are TGTGCCAGCAGCGTAACAGGGGTGATGAACACTGAAGCTTTCTTT. Its translation: CASSVTGVMNTEAFF. The whole variable domain, filled in from reference TRBV9 and TRBJ1-1, reads DSGVTQTPKHLITATGQRVTLRCSPRSGDLSVYWYQQSLDQGLQFLIQYYNGEERAKGNILERFSAQQFPDLHSELNLSSLELGDSALYFCASSVTGVMNTEAFFGQGTRLTVV.

V and J are TRBV14 and TRBJ2-7; 7 bases fit TRBD2. Germline CDR1 and CDR2: SGHDN and FVKESK. This CDR3 comprises 14 residues. V shed 1 base and J 7 bases; nucleotides not matched to a gene: 7. The CDR3 loop is CASSQGGGPWEQYF. The CDR3 bases are TGTGCCAGCAGCCAAGGGGGAGGGCCCTGGGAGCAGTACTTC.

The rearrangement uses TRBV6-5 and TRBJ1-1, with D possibly being TRBD1 (5 bases). This CDR3 is 14 amino acids long. Trimming removed 6 bases from V and 0 bases from J, with 11 bases in between. In germline, CDR1 is MNHEY, CDR2 SVGAGI. DNA for the CDR3: TGTGCCAGCAGAACAGACAGAGTGAACACTGAAGCTTTCTTT. Its translation: CASRTDRVNTEAFF.

V gene TRBV5-5 combines with J gene TRBJ2-7; 13 bases are a match to TRBD2. The CDR3 extends over 15 amino acids. J gave up 4 bases and V 4 bases, and 5 bases lay outside the gene matches. The germline V gene encodes CDR1 SGHKS and CDR2 YYEKEE (reference sequence). Written as DNA, the CDR3 is TGTGCCAGCAGCCGCGGGACTAGCGGGGTTTACGAGCAGTACTTC. Encoded protein: CASSRGTSGVYEQYF.

V is TRBV11-3 and J is TRBJ2-1; 8 nucleotides agree with TRBD2. The CDR3 is 17 amino acids. CDR1 is SGHNT, CDR2 YENEEA, per germline. The junction had 10 bases not matched to a gene; V was cut back by 1 base and J by 5 bases. Written as DNA, the CDR3 is TGTGCCAGCAGCTTAGCCAGCGGGGGCCCTTCAGACAATGAGCAGTTCTTC. It specifies CASSLASGGPSDNEQFF. Looking up the rest from reference TRBV11-3 and TRBJ2-1 gives the full variable domain: EAGVVQSPRYKIIEKKQPVAFWCNPISGHNTLYWYLQNLGQGPELLIRYENEEAVDDSQLPKDRFSAERLKGVDSTLKIQPAELGDSAVYLCASSLASGGPSDNEQFFGPGTRLTVL.

In its sample, this clone is medium-sized. The chain carries TRBV9 and TRBJ1-2, with 7 bases that match TRBD1. The V gene's germline CDR1 is SGDLS and CDR2 YYNGEE. The CDR3 is 14 amino acids. J lost 5 bases, V lost 3 bases, and 7 bases had no gene match. The DNA for the CDR3 is TGTGCCAGCAGCGCCACAGGGGCGACTTATGGCTACACCTTC. It translates to CASSATGATYGYTF. Supplemented by reference TRBV9 and TRBJ1-2, the full variable domain reads DSGVTQTPKHLITATGQRVTLRCSPRSGDLSVYWYQQSLDQGLQFLIQYYNGEERAKGNILERFSAQQFPDLHSELNLSSLELGDSALYFCASSATGATYGYTFGSGTRLTVV.

The V gene is TRBV9, the J gene TRBJ2-1, with TRBD2 identical over 8 bases. The CDR3 totals 17 residues. J gave up 2 bases and V 1 base, and 8 bases lay outside the gene matches. CDR1 is SGDLS and CDR2 is YYNGEE in the germline V gene. CDR3 nucleotides: TGTGCCAGCAGCGTAAGGGGTAGCGGGGATCCCTACAATGAGCAGTTCTTC. It translates to CASSVRGSGDPYNEQFF.

J is TRBJ2-2 and V is TRBV4-1, with 7 bases lining up with TRBD1. The germline CDR1 and CDR2 sequences are MGHRA and YSYEKL. Trimming removed 1 base from V and 1 base from J; junction bases left unmatched: 6. This CDR3 region has 17 residues. The chain's CDR3 is CASSQALGQWNTGELFF. The CDR3, as DNA: TGCGCCAGCAGCCAAGCCTTGGGACAGTGGAACACCGGGGAGCTGTTTTTT.

The chain couples TRBV7-6 to TRBJ2-7; D gene ambiguous. Trimming shortened V by 1 base and J by 2 bases, and 9 bases separated the two germline ends. The CDR3 runs to 14 residues. Germline loops: CDR1 SGHVS, CDR2 FNYEAQ. The CDR3: CASSLGQSAYEQYF. The CDR3, as DNA: TGTGCCAGCAGCTTAGGGCAGAGCGCCTACGAGCAGTACTTC.